This note documents a single T cell receptor beta chain sequence. Clinical symptoms, serum thyroxine, TRAb, thyroid ultrasound and orbital computed tomography informed diagnoses. Blood dates from first hyperthyroidism diagnosis, before any ophthalmopathy symptoms. This sample stems from a study of T cells in Graves' hyperthyroidism and ophthalmopathy. TCR beta CDR3 region amplification was performed from RNA transcripts. The HTBI set primed first-round TCR CDR3 RT-PCR. Each CDR3 protein gets one entry after TCRdb re-called the multiplex PCR reads with MiXCR. The sample lists around 290,000 distinct CDR3 sequences, 13% seen once, with approximately 7.8% in the top ten. The CDR3 runs to 14 residues. The germline CDR1 and CDR2 sequences are SGHDN and FVKESK. Trimming removed 4 bases from V and 1 base from J, with 10 bases in between.

The sequencing sample was made of blood. The J gene is TRBJ1-1, the V gene TRBV14; D not certain. This sequence was found in a woman aged 25 to 39 with Graves' hyperthyroidism that later progressed to Graves' ophthalmopathy. The chain's CDR3 is CASSPVGRNTEAFF. The DNA for the CDR3 is TGTGCCAGCAGCCCAGTGGGGAGGAACACTGAAGCTTTCTTT.